This is a list of T cell receptor beta chains from one sample in a study of shared clonotypes between healthy human individuals. Generated by immunoSEQ multiplex PCR, the TCRdb table keeps only in-frame clones and is missing some. The table lists roughly 2.1 million clones, more than 85% of them singletons. The specimen sequenced was naive CD8+ T cells from PBMCs. The receptor source for this set is a young man in good health. Some clones in this sample may be carry-over from other donors' samples. Each CDR3 is given with its conserved first and last residue. The order of the fields is D gene, V gene, J gene, clone size, CDR3 protein, CDR3 DNA. The D gene is left open where the match is weak. Clone size, where shown, is once, few, many, or a class for clones that have expanded.

D gene: TRBD1; V gene: TRBV27; J gene: TRBJ1-3; clone size: NA; CDR3 protein: CASSSDRGTGNTIYF; CDR3 DNA: TGTGCCAGCAGTTCGGACAGGGGGACTGGAAACACCATATATTTT
D gene: NA; V gene: TRBV6-5; J gene: TRBJ1-1; clone size: NA; CDR3 protein: CASSYRYGTQEAFF; CDR3 DNA: TGTGCCAGCAGTTATAGATACGGGACACAAGAAGCTTTCTTT
D gene: NA; V gene: TRBV13; J gene: TRBJ2-5; clone size: once; CDR3 protein: CASSLTENQETQYF; CDR3 DNA: TGTGCCAGCAGCTTAACGGAGAACCAAGAGACCCAGTACTTC
D gene: TRBD1; V gene: TRBV4-3; J gene: TRBJ2-1; clone size: NA; CDR3 protein: CASSQSTTGNTYNEQFF; CDR3 DNA: TGCGCCAGCAGCCAGTCCACGACAGGGAACACCTACAATGAGCAGTTCTTC
D gene: NA; V gene: TRBV5-4; J gene: TRBJ1-1; clone size: once; CDR3 protein: CASSLTPGSEAFF; CDR3 DNA: TGTGCCAGCAGCCTGACTCCGGGTTCTGAAGCTTTCTTT
D gene: TRBD2; V gene: TRBV6-5; J gene: TRBJ2-1; clone size: NA; CDR3 protein: CASSVAGYYNEQFF; CDR3 DNA: TGTGCCAGCAGTGTAGCGGGTTACTACAATGAGCAGTTCTTC
D gene: NA; V gene: TRBV27; J gene: TRBJ2-7; clone size: NA; CDR3 protein: CASSYPGPVSYEQYF; CDR3 DNA: TGTGCCAGCAGTTACCCGGGACCAGTCTCCTATGAGCAGTACTTC
D gene: NA; V gene: TRBV7-2; J gene: TRBJ2-7; clone size: NA; CDR3 protein: CASSPRGSYEQYF; CDR3 DNA: TGTGCCAGCAGCCCCCGAGGGTCCTACGAGCAGTACTTC
D gene: NA; V gene: TRBV4-1; J gene: TRBJ1-1; clone size: NA; CDR3 protein: CASSLIDSNTEAFF; CDR3 DNA: TGCGCCAGCAGCCTGATCGATTCGAACACTGAAGCTTTCTTT
D gene: NA; V gene: TRBV29-1; J gene: TRBJ2-7; clone size: NA; CDR3 protein: CSVAYRGEQYF; CDR3 DNA: TGCAGCGTAGCTTACAGAGGCGAGCAGTACTTC
D gene: NA; V gene: TRBV11-2; J gene: TRBJ2-1; clone size: NA; CDR3 protein: CASSLEGFLGEQFF; CDR3 DNA: TGTGCCAGCAGCTTAGAAGGTTTTTTGGGCGAGCAGTTCTTC
D gene: NA; V gene: TRBV28; J gene: TRBJ2-5; clone size: NA; CDR3 protein: CASSLFVAETQYF; CDR3 DNA: TGTGCCAGCAGTTTATTTGTGGCTGAGACCCAGTACTTC
D gene: TRBD1; V gene: TRBV6-1; J gene: TRBJ2-7; clone size: NA; CDR3 protein: CASRPGQGLMVQYF; CDR3 DNA: TGTGCCAGCAGGCCGGGACAGGGACTTATGGTGCAGTACTTC
D gene: TRBD1; V gene: TRBV9; J gene: TRBJ2-5; clone size: NA; CDR3 protein: CASNSGRGLTQYF; CDR3 DNA: TGTGCCAGCAACTCGGGCAGGGGGCTCACCCAGTACTTC
D gene: NA; V gene: TRBV29-1; J gene: TRBJ1-1; clone size: NA; CDR3 protein: CSVLPGERTEAFF; CDR3 DNA: TGCAGCGTACTCCCAGGGGAAAGGACTGAAGCTTTCTTT
D gene: NA; V gene: TRBV19; J gene: TRBJ2-5; clone size: NA; CDR3 protein: CASSIRWRGGSETQYF; CDR3 DNA: TGTGCCAGTAGTATTCGTTGGAGGGGAGGTTCGGAGACCCAGTACTTC
D gene: NA; V gene: TRBV2; J gene: TRBJ2-1; clone size: NA; CDR3 protein: CASSVEGWVDNEQFF; CDR3 DNA: TGTGCCAGCAGTGTTGAGGGCTGGGTCGACAATGAGCAGTTCTTC
D gene: TRBD1; V gene: TRBV19; J gene: TRBJ1-1; clone size: NA; CDR3 protein: CASSPHPGQRRDTEAFF; CDR3 DNA: TGTGCCAGTAGTCCTCACCCGGGACAGAGGAGGGACACTGAAGCTTTCTTT
D gene: TRBD1; V gene: TRBV7-8; J gene: TRBJ2-7; clone size: NA; CDR3 protein: CASSPQPGQAYEQYF; CDR3 DNA: TGTGCCAGCAGCCCGCAGCCGGGACAGGCCTACGAGCAGTACTTC
D gene: NA; V gene: TRBV23-1; J gene: TRBJ1-1; clone size: NA; CDR3 protein: CASSQRQGTEAFF; CDR3 DNA: TGCGCCAGCAGTCAACGCCAGGGGACTGAAGCTTTCTTT
D gene: NA; V gene: TRBV27; J gene: TRBJ2-7; clone size: NA; CDR3 protein: CASSPMDRPYEQYF; CDR3 DNA: TGTGCCAGCAGTCCTATGGACAGACCCTACGAGCAGTACTTC
D gene: TRBD2; V gene: TRBV28; J gene: TRBJ2-4; clone size: NA; CDR3 protein: CASSSPQKRELVKNIQYF; CDR3 DNA: TGTGCCAGCAGTTCCCCCCAGAAGCGGGAGTTGGTCAAAAACATTCAGTACTTC
D gene: NA; V gene: TRBV5-5; J gene: TRBJ2-7; clone size: NA; CDR3 protein: CASSPRDTTYEQYF; CDR3 DNA: TGTGCCAGCAGCCCACGGGACACTACCTACGAGCAGTACTTC
D gene: TRBD2; V gene: TRBV13; J gene: TRBJ2-3; clone size: NA; CDR3 protein: CASSLQREPRDTQYF; CDR3 DNA: TGTGCCAGCAGCTTGCAGCGGGAGCCACGAGATACGCAGTATTTT
D gene: TRBD1; V gene: TRBV27; J gene: TRBJ2-5; clone size: NA; CDR3 protein: CASSPDWDRTQETQYF; CDR3 DNA: TGTGCCAGCAGTCCAGACTGGGACAGGACGCAAGAGACCCAGTACTTC
D gene: TRBD2; V gene: TRBV5-1; J gene: TRBJ2-7; clone size: NA; CDR3 protein: CASSLTSAYYEQYF; CDR3 DNA: TGCGCCAGCAGCCTGACTAGCGCCTACTACGAGCAGTACTTC
D gene: NA; V gene: TRBV7-3; J gene: TRBJ2-3; clone size: NA; CDR3 protein: CASSFWWPDLLTDTQYF; CDR3 DNA: TGTGCCAGCAGCTTTTGGTGGCCAGACCTACTCACAGATACGCAGTATTTT
D gene: TRBD2; V gene: TRBV27; J gene: TRBJ2-2; clone size: NA; CDR3 protein: CASTGLAGAGTGELFF; CDR3 DNA: TGTGCCAGCACCGGACTAGCGGGAGCGGGTACCGGGGAGCTGTTTTTT
D gene: NA; V gene: TRBV11-3; J gene: TRBJ2-5; clone size: NA; CDR3 protein: CASSLVLGETQYF; CDR3 DNA: TGTGCCAGCAGCTTAGTCCTCGGGGAGACCCAGTACTTC
D gene: NA; V gene: TRBV9; J gene: TRBJ1-1; clone size: once; CDR3 protein: CASSSDGMNTEAFF; CDR3 DNA: TGTGCCAGCAGTTCAGACGGAATGAACACTGAAGCTTTCTTT
D gene: NA; V gene: TRBV6-1; J gene: TRBJ1-2; clone size: NA; CDR3 protein: CASSEERGHPLMGNYGYTF; CDR3 DNA: TGTGCCAGCAGTGAAGAGAGGGGACACCCTTTGATGGGTAACTATGGCTACACCTTC
D gene: NA; V gene: TRBV7-8; J gene: TRBJ2-5; clone size: NA; CDR3 protein: CASSLAPASQETQYF; CDR3 DNA: TGTGCCAGCAGCTTAGCGCCGGCATCTCAAGAGACCCAGTACTTC
D gene: NA; V gene: TRBV28; J gene: TRBJ1-1; clone size: NA; CDR3 protein: CASSFVRNTEAFF; CDR3 DNA: TGTGCCAGCAGTTTTGTACGGAACACTGAAGCTTTCTTT
D gene: NA; V gene: TRBV7-2; J gene: TRBJ1-5; clone size: once; CDR3 protein: CASSFLPTAPPGQPQHF; CDR3 DNA: TGTGCCAGCAGCTTCCTACCGACCGCTCCCCCCGGGCAGCCCCAGCATTTT
D gene: NA; V gene: TRBV7-9; J gene: TRBJ2-7; clone size: NA; CDR3 protein: CASSLGGSHSYEQYF; CDR3 DNA: TGTGCCAGCAGCTTAGGGGGCTCCCACTCCTACGAGCAGTACTTC
D gene: NA; V gene: TRBV29-1; J gene: TRBJ2-3; clone size: NA; CDR3 protein: CSSQLSQYF; CDR3 DNA: TGCAGCTCACAACTGTCGCAGTATTTT
D gene: NA; V gene: TRBV7-3; J gene: TRBJ2-7; clone size: NA; CDR3 protein: CASSPSTGDLFYEQYF; CDR3 DNA: TGTGCCAGCAGCCCGTCGACAGGAGACCTTTTCTACGAGCAGTACTTC
D gene: TRBD1; V gene: TRBV30; J gene: TRBJ2-7; clone size: NA; CDR3 protein: CAWRGGWQGVYEQYF; CDR3 DNA: TGTGCCTGGAGAGGGGGCTGGCAGGGTGTCTACGAGCAGTACTTC
D gene: NA; V gene: TRBV4-1; J gene: TRBJ1-1; clone size: NA; CDR3 protein: CASSHHPVGLNTEAFF; CDR3 DNA: TGCGCCAGCAGCCACCACCCCGTGGGCTTGAACACTGAAGCTTTCTTT
D gene: TRBD1; V gene: TRBV10-3; J gene: TRBJ1-5; clone size: NA; CDR3 protein: CAITGGGNQPQHF; CDR3 DNA: TGTGCCATCACAGGGGGTGGTAATCAGCCCCAGCATTTT
D gene: NA; V gene: TRBV29-1; J gene: TRBJ1-2; clone size: NA; CDR3 protein: CSVGGVGISYGYTF; CDR3 DNA: TGCAGCGTTGGGGGTGTGGGTATTAGCTATGGCTACACCTTC
D gene: NA; V gene: TRBV11-2; J gene: TRBJ2-7; clone size: NA; CDR3 protein: CASTPGYEQYF; CDR3 DNA: TGTGCCAGCACCCCAGGATACGAGCAGTACTTC
D gene: NA; V gene: TRBV28; J gene: TRBJ1-1; clone size: NA; CDR3 protein: CASSFLLSMNTEAFF; CDR3 DNA: TGTGCCAGCAGTTTCCTACTCTCAATGAACACTGAAGCTTTCTTT
D gene: NA; V gene: TRBV7-9; J gene: TRBJ1-2; clone size: NA; CDR3 protein: CASSSSGGDYGYTF; CDR3 DNA: TGTGCCAGCAGCTCTAGTGGGGGTGACTATGGCTACACCTTC
D gene: NA; V gene: TRBV2; J gene: TRBJ1-1; clone size: NA; CDR3 protein: CASSETMGENTEAFF; CDR3 DNA: TGTGCCAGCAGTGAGACAATGGGGGAGAACACTGAAGCTTTCTTT